Below, one T cell receptor beta chain is given with its context. The target of this receptor is not known. Base qualities are not at hand, and no much larger clone is one base apart. This sample stems from a study of cytomegalovirus exposure and HLA in healthy donors (dated by TCRdb to about 2017). For the study in its entirety: According to an earlier analysis of 587 of the donors, about 170 million T cells yielded 117 million unique TCR beta sequences and approximately 300 Gb of sequence data. To predict cytomegalovirus infection status, the study brought together high-throughput TCR immunosequencing, statistical association of individual TCRs with disease status, and machine learning. The study profiled the T cell repertoires of about 720 subjects by immunosequencing and related them to cytomegalovirus serostatus. Typing coverage differed by locus: A, B, C, DRB1 and DQB1 were typed in roughly 620-630 donors, DQA1 in approximately 520, DPA1 in some 600, and DPB1 in roughly 450. A later genetic analysis used genome-wide SNP genotypes for about 65% of the roughly 670 donors, treating that subset as a discovery cohort. Every repertoire in the discovery cohort had been generated on one and the same sequencing platform. A later analysis re-analyzed previously published TCR beta repertoires from 500 to 700 donors and added high-resolution HLA genotyping to study TCR occurrence patterns. Rather than using new phenotypic data, the later analysis identified candidate immune exposures from TCR beta sequences and from how often those sequences occurred across donors. HLA typing included class I and class II loci at four-digit resolution. An earlier analysis of 450 to 750 of the donors used high-throughput TCR beta sequencing to judge whether each TCR beta V gene segment behaved as functional or pseudogenic. Of the approximately 400 genotyped donors, 70% to 90% were placed in the genetic ancestry cluster associated with self-reported Caucasian donors. A handful of DR-DQ haplotypes were handled as single units for association and clustering because linkage in the cohort was strong. Around 330 gigabases of sequencing data and around 85 million unique TCR sequences made up an early release that covered approximately 700 HLA-typed donors. Along with the roughly 610-subject first cohort, a separate validation cohort of roughly 110 different subjects was used. On average, over 200,000 unique TCR beta nucleotide sequences were sequenced per donor among 350 to 400 genotyped donors of the cohort, with 15% to 20% of those sequences being non-productive. Donor age, sex, ethnicity and CMV serostatus were compiled together with the repertoire data. The aim of the study was to test whether cataloging public T cell receptors could identify signatures of past pathogen exposure.

The receptor library was made with the immunoSEQ multiplex PCR assay. A mixture of 60 forward primers for TCR Vbeta segments and 13 reverse primers for TCR Jbeta segments was used in the multiplex PCR. The CDR3 region of rearranged TCR beta genes was amplified from genomic DNA by a multiplex PCR assay. The Illumina HiSeq System was used to sequence the amplified TCR beta libraries as 87-base-pair reads. Processing in the source paper ran as follows. In a later analysis, 80 million or so unique TCR beta chains were counted across the 500 to 700 repertoires, and roughly 9.9 million of these chains were shared by at least two donors. To remove PCR and sequencing errors, raw reads were error-corrected and collapsed into unique sequences using a nearest-neighbor algorithm that merged closely related sequences. Alignment of CDR3 sequences to IMGT reference sequences was used to assign V, D and J gene segments. For a sequence to be retained, a match of at least six nucleotides was required to both a V gene segment and a J gene segment. A rearrangement counted as productive if the CDR3 had no stop codons and remained in frame with V and J, and every other rearrangement counted as non-productive. Following IMGT convention, CDR3 was defined as the stretch from the second conserved V-encoded cysteine up to the conserved J-encoded phenylalanine. In an earlier analysis of around 540 of the donors, sequences lacking an unambiguous match to a single V gene segment were excluded. In an earlier analysis of several hundred of the donors, V segments were called functional above 56.7% productive rearrangements and were called segregating when the between-donor standard deviation exceeded 5%. To diagnose cytomegalovirus status from the catalog of TCR beta chain sequences, a statistical classification framework was built. In a later analysis, TCR nucleotide sequences were compared against IMGT/GENE-DB human TR gene sequences so that V and J genes could be assigned. The TCRdist pipeline was used in a later analysis to assign CDR3 sequences and most-parsimonious VDJ recombination scenarios. In a later analysis, each TCR beta chain was defined by its CDR3 amino acid sequence together with its V-gene family, and reads without a unique V-gene family were excluded. To address suspected cross-contamination and a sequencing artifact, a later analysis removed 450 to 700 highly shared, low-generation-probability nucleotide sequences. A later analysis calculated a clonal expansion index for each public chain from normalized within-repertoire ranks of inferred template counts. In a later analysis, generation probabilities were computed using a VDJ recombination model fitted to out-of-frame rearrangements, and the results were checked against IGoR. In a later analysis, hypergeometric tests were used to score TCR-TCR, TCR-HLA and TCR-CMV co-occurrence, with a repertoire-size bias correction applied to TCR pairs. In a later analysis, false discovery rates were estimated by permuting HLA or CMV assignments 20 times. A later analysis grouped co-occurring TCRs with DBSCAN, adding TCRdist sequence similarity when clustering within HLA-allele-positive subsets. For co-occurrence clustering, repertoires with fewer than 30,000 or more than 120,000 public chains were excluded, along with a handful of repertoires with anomalous nucleotide sharing. TCRdb re-hosts the immuneACCESS table, in-frame sequences only. Its copies lack some clones; in the studies checked, an unresolved V gene accounts for under half of them, and the cause for the rest is not known. V and J calls and clone size come straight from that table; D and trimming were deduced from the DNA. The sample includes 150,000 to 200,000 clones, with 80% to 90% observed a single time. The ten largest clones take up 6.4% of the sample.

CDR1 MGHRA and CDR2 YSYEKL are derived from the germline V gene. The CDR3 starts with the cysteine, ends with the phenylalanine, and has 14 residues. Only the CDR3 DNA stays, 42 bases, in frame from base 1. V is cut by 3 bases and J by 1 base, and the space between the germline ends is 9 bases. In total, approximately 610 healthy bone marrow donors made up the cohort. At the time of sampling, every cohort member was nominally healthy, though immune exposures that went unrecorded were likely present. The donor was CMV seropositive and was included in the group of approximately 300 seropositive cohort members. Each donor provided a peripheral blood sample, and peripheral blood mononuclear cells were used for TCR beta sequencing. Genomic DNA extraction from the blood cell samples was performed with the Qiagen DNeasy Blood Extraction Kit. Results and caveats for the whole study, not just this receptor: At a false discovery rate of 0.05, a later analysis linked 16,951 TCR beta sequences to specific HLA alleles. Three of the identified cytomegalovirus-associated TCR beta chains were confirmed in vitro to be specific for cytomegalovirus antigens. Correlated functional status among segregating V segments might be attributable to linkage disequilibrium, but an unknown experimental factor could not be ruled out. A further reported finding was that TCR beta sequences accurately predicted the HLA-A and HLA-B alleles for most subjects in the first cohort. Because counts were too low, some 17 rarely observed V segments, including chromosome 9 orphons, were left out of the earlier analysis of a few hundred of the donors. Several of the top co-occurrence clusters appeared to be linked to parvovirus B19, influenza, CMV and Epstein-Barr virus, according to a later analysis. In a later genetic analysis, fewer N-insertions in productive TCRs were reported among donors in an Asian-associated ancestry cluster than the approximately 670-donor mean. Strong co-occurrence of HLA alleles, especially DR and DQ, made assigning TCR associations to individual alleles difficult. In an earlier analysis of fewer than 750 of the donors, most TCR beta V segments were observed in productive rearrangements about 90% or about 30% of the time, broadly matching IMGT annotations. This cohort had only TCR beta chains sequenced, and the lack of alpha or paired-chain data limited which features could be detected. The sequencing pipeline was judged likely to have produced a cluster of highly shared sequence variants as a technical artifact. A total of 164 TCR beta chains were listed by the study as associated with cytomegalovirus. Because HLA typing was missing for some donors at each locus, association tests included only the typed subset. Roughly uniform sequencing depth across donors was assumed in presence/absence analyses, although this assumption may not hold. Cytomegalovirus status was reported to be diagnosed by the classifier with high specificity and sensitivity in both the original and validation cohorts. The authors suggested that the approach could potentially be extended to other disease states and immunological phenotypes. A later analysis found that most CMV-associated TCR beta chains appeared HLA-restricted, with HLA associations seemingly driven largely by CMV exposure. The only immune exposure information available for the cohort was CMV serostatus. Some IMGT-functional V segments, including TRBV6-2 and TRBV6-3, could not be told apart with the 87-base-pair reads, so those segments were excluded. Most TCR sequences were seen in very few donors, while some public TCRs were found in many individuals. According to a later analysis, TCR association rates differed among HLA loci, with DRB1 alleles showing the most associated TCRs and HLA-C alleles showing the fewest. A later genetic analysis associated a missense DCLRE1C variant with V-gene and J-gene trimming of TCR beta chains, and an independent cohort replicated the association. In a later analysis, HLA-associated TCR beta chains were found to be more clonally expanded and to have lower generation probabilities than equally common non-associated chains.

The source material was PBMCs. This sequence originates from a man aged 45-65 years in good health and CMV-seropositive. The rearranged chain carries TRBV4-1 and TRBJ2-5; there is no confident call for the D gene. The CDR3 reads CASSHYSGQETQYF. The bases read TGCGCCAGCAGCCATTATAGTGGCCAAGAGACCCAGTACTTC.